The present TCR beta chain was sequenced within a study of beta chain features in type 1 diabetes. The study, taken as a whole, reports: Because the template was cDNA, high-expressing cells might be over-represented.

With regard to this clone: Its antigen is as yet unknown.

The authors reverse transcribed all of the isolated RNA, so sequencing captured expressed TCRB transcripts. The repertoire was sequenced with immunoSEQ multiplex PCR; TCRdb's copy has only in-frame clones and lacks some. The repertoire holds 900,000 or so clones, roughly 17% seen once, with about 0.025% in the top ten. This CDR3 is 16 amino acids long. V lost 0 bases to trimming and J lost 1 base, with 9 bases between them. Populations obtained by sorting all exceeded 95% purity. The sequence was collected from a woman between 18 and 30 years old in good health. The sequencing sample was made of naive CD4+ T cells from blood. This chain uses TRBV23-1 with TRBJ2-2; D possibly corresponds to TRBD1 (5 bases). TRBV23-1 is flagged as an ORF with uncertain function. The CDR3 reads CASSQSRQGNTGELFF. The CDR3, as DNA: TGCGCCAGCAGTCAATCGCGGCAGGGGAACACCGGGGAGCTGTTTTTT.